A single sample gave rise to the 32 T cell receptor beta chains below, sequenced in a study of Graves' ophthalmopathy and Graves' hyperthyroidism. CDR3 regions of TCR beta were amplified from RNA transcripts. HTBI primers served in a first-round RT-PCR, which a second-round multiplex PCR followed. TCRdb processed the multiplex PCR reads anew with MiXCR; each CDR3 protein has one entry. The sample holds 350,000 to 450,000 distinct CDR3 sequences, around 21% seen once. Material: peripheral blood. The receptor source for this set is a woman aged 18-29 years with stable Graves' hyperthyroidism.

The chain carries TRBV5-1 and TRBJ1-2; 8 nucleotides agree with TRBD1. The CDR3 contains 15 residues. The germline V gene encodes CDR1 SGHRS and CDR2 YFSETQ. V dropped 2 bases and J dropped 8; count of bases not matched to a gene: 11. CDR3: CASSFNQGAPWGYTF. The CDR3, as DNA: TGCGCCAGCAGCTTCAACCAGGGGGCTCCGTGGGGCTACACCTTC.

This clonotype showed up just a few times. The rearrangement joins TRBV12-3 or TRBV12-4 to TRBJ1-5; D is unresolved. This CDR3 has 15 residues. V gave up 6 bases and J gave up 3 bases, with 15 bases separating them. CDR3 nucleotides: TGTGCCAGCAGACCCGGGCCGCTACTCAATCAGCCCCAGCATTTT. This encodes CASRPGPLLNQPQHF.

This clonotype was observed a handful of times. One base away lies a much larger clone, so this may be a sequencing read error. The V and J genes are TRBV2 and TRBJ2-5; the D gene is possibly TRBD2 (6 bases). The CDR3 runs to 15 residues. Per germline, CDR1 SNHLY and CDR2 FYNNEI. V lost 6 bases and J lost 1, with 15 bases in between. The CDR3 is CASRGPGLFQETQYF. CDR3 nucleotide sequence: TGTGCCAGCAGGGGACCGGGACTGTTCCAAGAGACCCAGTACTTC.

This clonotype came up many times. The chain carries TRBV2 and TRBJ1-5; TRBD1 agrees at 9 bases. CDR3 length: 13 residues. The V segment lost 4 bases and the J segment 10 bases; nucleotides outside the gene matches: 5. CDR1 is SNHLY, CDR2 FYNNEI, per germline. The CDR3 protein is CASSGDRERPQHF. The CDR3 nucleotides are TGTGCCAGCAGTGGGGACAGGGAACGTCCCCAGCATTTT.

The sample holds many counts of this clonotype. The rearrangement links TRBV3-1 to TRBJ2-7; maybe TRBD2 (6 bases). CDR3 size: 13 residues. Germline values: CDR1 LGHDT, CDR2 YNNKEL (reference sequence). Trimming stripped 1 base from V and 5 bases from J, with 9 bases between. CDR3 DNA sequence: TGTGCCAGCAGCCAAGGGGGAGGTGACGAGCAGTACTTC. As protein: CASSQGGGDEQYF.

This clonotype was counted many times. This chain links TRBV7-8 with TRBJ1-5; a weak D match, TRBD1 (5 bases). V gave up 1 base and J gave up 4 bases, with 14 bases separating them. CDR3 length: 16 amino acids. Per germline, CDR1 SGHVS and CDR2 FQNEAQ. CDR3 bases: TGTGCCAGCAGCTTAGAGGGGTTGGGGTATAATCAGCCCCAGCATTTT. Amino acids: CASSLEGLGYNQPQHF.

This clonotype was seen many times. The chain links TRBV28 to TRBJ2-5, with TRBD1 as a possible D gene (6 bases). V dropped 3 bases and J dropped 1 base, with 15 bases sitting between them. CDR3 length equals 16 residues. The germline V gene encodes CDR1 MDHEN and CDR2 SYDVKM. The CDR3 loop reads CASSFLLRDIQETQYF. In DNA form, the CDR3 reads TGTGCCAGCAGTTTCCTACTCCGGGACATCCAAGAGACCCAGTACTTC.

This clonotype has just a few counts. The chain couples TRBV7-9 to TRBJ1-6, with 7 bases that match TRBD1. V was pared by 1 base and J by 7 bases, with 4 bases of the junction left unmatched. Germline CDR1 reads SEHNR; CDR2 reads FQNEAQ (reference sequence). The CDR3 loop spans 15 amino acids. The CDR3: CASSLVGDRNSPLHF. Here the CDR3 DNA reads TGTGCCAGCAGCTTAGTGGGGGACAGAAATTCACCCCTCCACTTT.

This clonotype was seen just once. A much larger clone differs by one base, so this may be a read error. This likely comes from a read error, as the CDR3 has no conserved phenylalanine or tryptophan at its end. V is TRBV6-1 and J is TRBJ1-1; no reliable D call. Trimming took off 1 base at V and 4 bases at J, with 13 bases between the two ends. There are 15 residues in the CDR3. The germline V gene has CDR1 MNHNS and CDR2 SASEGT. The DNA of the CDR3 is TGTGCCAGCAGTGAAGACGCCAGGTGGGGCACTGAAGCTTTCTAT. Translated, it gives CASSEDARWGTEAFY.

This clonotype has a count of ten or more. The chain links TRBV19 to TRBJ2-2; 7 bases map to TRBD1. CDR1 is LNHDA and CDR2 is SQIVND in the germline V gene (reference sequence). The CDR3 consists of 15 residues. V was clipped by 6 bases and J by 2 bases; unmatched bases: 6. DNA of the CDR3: TGTGCCAGTAGAGCCTGGACAGGTAACACCGGGGAGCTGTTTTTT. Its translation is CASRAWTGNTGELFF.

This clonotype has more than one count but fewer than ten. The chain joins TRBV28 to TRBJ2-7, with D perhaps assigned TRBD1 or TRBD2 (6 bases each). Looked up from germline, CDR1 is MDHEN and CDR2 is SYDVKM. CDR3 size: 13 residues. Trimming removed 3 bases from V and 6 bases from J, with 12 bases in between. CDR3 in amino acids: CASSFLGGPEQYF. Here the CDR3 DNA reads TGTGCCAGCAGTTTTCTCGGGGGCCCCGAGCAGTACTTC.

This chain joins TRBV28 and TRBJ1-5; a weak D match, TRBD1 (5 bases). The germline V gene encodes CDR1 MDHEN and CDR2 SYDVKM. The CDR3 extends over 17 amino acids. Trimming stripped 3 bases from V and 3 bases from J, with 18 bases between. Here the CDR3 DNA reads TGTGCCAGCAGTTTGGGGGTGGGTGGGACCCACAATCAGCCCCAGCATTTT. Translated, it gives CASSLGVGGTHNQPQHF.

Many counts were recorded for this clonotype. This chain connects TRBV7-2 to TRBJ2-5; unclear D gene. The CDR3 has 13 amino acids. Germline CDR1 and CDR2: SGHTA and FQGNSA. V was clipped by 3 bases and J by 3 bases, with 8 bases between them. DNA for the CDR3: TGTGCCAGCAGCTTCGAAAGGGAAGAGACCCAGTACTTC. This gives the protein CASSFEREETQYF.

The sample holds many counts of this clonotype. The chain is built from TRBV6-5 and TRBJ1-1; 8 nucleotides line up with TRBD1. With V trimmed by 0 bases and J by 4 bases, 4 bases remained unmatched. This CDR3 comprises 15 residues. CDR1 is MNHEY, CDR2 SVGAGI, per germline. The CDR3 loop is CASSYSKTGGTEAFF. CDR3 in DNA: TGTGCCAGCAGTTACTCGAAAACAGGGGGCACTGAAGCTTTCTTT.

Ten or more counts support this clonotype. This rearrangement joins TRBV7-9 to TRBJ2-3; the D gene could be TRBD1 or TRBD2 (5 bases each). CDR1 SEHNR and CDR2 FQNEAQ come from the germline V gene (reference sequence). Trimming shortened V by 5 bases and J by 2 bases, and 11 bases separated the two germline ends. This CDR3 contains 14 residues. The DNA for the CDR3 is TGTGCCAGCAGCCCCGAGGGGTCCACAGATACGCAGTATTTT. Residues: CASSPEGSTDTQYF.

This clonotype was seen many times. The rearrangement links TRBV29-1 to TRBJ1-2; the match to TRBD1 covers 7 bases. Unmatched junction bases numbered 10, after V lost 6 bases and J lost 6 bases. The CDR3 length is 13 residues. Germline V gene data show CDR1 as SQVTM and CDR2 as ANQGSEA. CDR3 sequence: CSVIKTGIDGYTF. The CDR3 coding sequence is TGCAGCGTCATAAAGACAGGGATCGATGGCTACACCTTC. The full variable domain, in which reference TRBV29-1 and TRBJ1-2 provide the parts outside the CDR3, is SAVISQKPSRDICQRGTSLTIQCQVDSQVTMMFWYRQQPGQSLTLIATANQGSEATYESGFVIDKFPISRPNLTFSTLTVSNMSPEDSSIYLCSVIKTGIDGYTFGSGTRLTVV.

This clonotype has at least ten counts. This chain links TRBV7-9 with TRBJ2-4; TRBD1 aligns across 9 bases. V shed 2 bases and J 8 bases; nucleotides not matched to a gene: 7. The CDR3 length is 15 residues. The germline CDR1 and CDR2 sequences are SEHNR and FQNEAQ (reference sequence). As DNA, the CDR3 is TGTGCCAGCAGCTTATCGGGACAGGGAAGAGACATTCAGTACTTC. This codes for CASSLSGQGRDIQYF. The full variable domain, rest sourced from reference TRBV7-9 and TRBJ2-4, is DTGVSQNPRHKITKRGQNVTFRCDPISEHNRLYWYRQTLGQGPEFLTYFQNEAQLEKSRLLSDRFSAERPKGSFSTLEIQRTEQGDSAMYLCASSLSGQGRDIQYFGAGTRLSVL.

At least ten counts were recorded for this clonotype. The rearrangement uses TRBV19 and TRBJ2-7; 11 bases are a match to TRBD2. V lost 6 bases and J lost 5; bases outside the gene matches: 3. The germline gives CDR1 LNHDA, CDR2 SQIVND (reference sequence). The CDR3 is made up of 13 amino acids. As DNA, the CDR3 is TGTGCCAGTAGCGGGACTAGCGGCAACGAGCAGTACTTC. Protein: CASSGTSGNEQYF. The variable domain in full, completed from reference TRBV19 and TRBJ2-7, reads DGGITQSPKYLFRKEGQNVTLSCEQNLNHDAMYWYRQDPGQGLRLIYYSQIVNDFQKGDIAEGYSVSREKKESFPLTVTSAQKNPTAFYLCASSGTSGNEQYFGPGTRLTVT.

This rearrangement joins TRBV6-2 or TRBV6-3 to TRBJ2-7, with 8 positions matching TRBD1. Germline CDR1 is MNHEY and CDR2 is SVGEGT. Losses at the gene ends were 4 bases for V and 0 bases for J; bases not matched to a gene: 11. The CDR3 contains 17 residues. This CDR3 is CASSSTGQGRYSYEQYF. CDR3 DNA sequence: TGTGCCAGCAGTTCAACAGGACAGGGTCGTTACTCCTACGAGCAGTACTTC.

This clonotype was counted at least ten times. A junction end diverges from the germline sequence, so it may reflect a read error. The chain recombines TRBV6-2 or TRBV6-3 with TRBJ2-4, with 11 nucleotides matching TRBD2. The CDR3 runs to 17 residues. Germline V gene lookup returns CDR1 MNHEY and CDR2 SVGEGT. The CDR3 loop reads CASSKGLAEIAKNIKYF. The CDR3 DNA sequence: TGTGCCAGCAGTAAGGGACTAGCGGAGATAGCCAAAAACATTAAGTACTTC.

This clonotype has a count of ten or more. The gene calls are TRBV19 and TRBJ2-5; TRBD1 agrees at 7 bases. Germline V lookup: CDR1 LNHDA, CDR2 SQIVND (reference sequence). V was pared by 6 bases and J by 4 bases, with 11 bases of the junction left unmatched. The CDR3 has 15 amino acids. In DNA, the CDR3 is TGTGCCAGTAGCCTCTCGACAGGGTGGATAGAGACCCAGTACTTC. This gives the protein CASSLSTGWIETQYF.

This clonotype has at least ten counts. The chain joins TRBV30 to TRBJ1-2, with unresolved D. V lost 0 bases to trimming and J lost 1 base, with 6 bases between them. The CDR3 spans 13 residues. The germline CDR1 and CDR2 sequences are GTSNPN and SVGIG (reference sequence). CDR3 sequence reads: CAWSVRDNYGYTF. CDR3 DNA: TGTGCCTGGAGTGTACGGGATAACTATGGCTACACCTTC.

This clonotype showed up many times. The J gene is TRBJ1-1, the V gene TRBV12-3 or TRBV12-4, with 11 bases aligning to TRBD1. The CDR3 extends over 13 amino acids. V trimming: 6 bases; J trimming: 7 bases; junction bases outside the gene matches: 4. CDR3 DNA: TGTGCCAGCAGGGGACAGGGGGTGAGTGAAGCTTTCTTT. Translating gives CASRGQGVSEAFF.

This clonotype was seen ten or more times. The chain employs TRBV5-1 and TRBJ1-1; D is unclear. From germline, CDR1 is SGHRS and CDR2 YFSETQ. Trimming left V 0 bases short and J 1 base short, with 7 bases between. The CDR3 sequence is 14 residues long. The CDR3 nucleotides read TGCGCCAGCAGCTTGGGCAGTGGGAACACTGAAGCTTTCTTT. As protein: CASSLGSGNTEAFF. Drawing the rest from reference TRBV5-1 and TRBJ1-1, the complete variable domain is KAGVTQTPRYLIKTRGQQVTLSCSPISGHRSVSWYQQTPGQGLQFLFEYFSETQRNKGNFPGRFSGRQFSNSRSEMNVSTLELGDSALYLCASSLGSGNTEAFFGQGTRLTVV.

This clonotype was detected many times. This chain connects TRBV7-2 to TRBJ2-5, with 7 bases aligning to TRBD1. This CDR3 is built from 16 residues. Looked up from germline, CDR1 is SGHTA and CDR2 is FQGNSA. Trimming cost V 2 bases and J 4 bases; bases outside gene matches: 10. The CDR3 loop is CASSLPRTGVGETQYF. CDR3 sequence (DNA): TGTGCCAGCAGCTTACCCCGCACAGGGGTTGGAGAGACCCAGTACTTC.

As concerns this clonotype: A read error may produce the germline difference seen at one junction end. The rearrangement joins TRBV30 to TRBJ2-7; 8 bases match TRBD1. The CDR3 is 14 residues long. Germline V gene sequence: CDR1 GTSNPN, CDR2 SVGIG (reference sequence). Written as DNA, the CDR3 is TGTGCCTGGAGCGGGACAGGTGGAAACTACGAGCAGTGCTTC. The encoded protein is CAWSGTGGNYEQCF. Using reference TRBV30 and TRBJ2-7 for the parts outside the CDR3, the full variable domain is SQTIHQWPATLVQPVGSPLSLECTVEGTSNPNLYWYRQAAGRGLQLLFYSVGIGQISSEVPQNLSASRPQDRQFILSSKKLLLSDSGFYLCAWSGTGGNYEQCFGPGTRLTVT.

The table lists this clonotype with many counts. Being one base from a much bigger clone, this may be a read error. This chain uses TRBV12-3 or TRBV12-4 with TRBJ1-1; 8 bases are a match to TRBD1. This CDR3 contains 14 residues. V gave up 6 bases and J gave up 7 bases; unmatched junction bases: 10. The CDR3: CASSKDRVEGEAFF. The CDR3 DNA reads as TGTGCCAGCAGCAAGGACAGGGTAGAAGGTGAAGCTTTCTTT.

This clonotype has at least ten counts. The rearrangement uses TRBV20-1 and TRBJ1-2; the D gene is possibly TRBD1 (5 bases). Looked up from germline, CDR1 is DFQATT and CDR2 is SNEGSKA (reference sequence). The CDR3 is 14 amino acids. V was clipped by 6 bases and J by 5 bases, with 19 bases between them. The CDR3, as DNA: TGCAGTGCACCGCCGGCAGGGATACCTTATGGCTACACCTTC. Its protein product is CSAPPAGIPYGYTF.

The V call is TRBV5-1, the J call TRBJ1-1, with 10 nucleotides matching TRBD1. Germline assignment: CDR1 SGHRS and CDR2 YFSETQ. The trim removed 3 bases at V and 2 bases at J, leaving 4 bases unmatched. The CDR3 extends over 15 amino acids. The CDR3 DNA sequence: TGCGCCAGCAGCTCCTGGACAGGGGGAAACACTGAAGCTTTCTTT. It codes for CASSSWTGGNTEAFF.

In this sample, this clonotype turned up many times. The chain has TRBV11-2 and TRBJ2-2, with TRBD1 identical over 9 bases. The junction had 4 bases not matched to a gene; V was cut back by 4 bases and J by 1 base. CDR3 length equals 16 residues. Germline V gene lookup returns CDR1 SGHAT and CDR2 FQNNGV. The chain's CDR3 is CASSSPGQGNTGELFF. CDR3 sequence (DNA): TGTGCCAGCAGCTCCCCGGGACAGGGGAACACCGGGGAGCTGTTTTTT.

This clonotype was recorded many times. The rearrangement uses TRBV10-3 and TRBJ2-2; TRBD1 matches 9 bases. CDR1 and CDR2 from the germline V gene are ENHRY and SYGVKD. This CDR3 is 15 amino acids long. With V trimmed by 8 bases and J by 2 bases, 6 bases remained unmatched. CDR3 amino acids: CAIGPDRGNTGELFF. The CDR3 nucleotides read TGTGCCATCGGGCCGGACAGGGGTAACACCGGGGAGCTGTTTTTT.

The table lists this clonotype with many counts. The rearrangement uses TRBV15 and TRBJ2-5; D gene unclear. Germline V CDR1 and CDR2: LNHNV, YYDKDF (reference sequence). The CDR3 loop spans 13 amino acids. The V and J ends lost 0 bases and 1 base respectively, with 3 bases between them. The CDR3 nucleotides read TGTGCCACCAGCAGAGATATCCAAGAGACCCAGTACTTC. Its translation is CATSRDIQETQYF.